This entry lists 11 T cell receptor beta chains sequenced from one sample in a study of blood T cell repertoires in COVID-19 (dated by TCRdb to 2018 to 2021). Library generation was performed with the immunoSEQ multiplex PCR assay. Drawn from immuneACCESS, this table holds only the in-frame rearrangements with V and J called that TCRdb kept. Clones are partly lost; checked studies trace under half to an unresolved V gene and leave the rest unexplained. The sample includes 250,000 to 350,000 clones, with 89% observed a single time. Under 15% of the sample rests with the top ten. The specimen sequenced was peripheral blood. Receptor source: a woman aged 55-70 years with acute or convalescent COVID-19.

The chain uses TRBV12-5 and TRBJ1-2; 9 bases map to TRBD1. Germline V gene sequence: CDR1 LGHNT, CDR2 FRNRAP. This CDR3 contains 16 residues. V dropped 2 bases and J dropped 8; count of bases not matched to a gene: 12. As DNA, the CDR3 is TGTGCTAGTGGTTTGTCAAACTTCACAGGGGGCGGCGGCTACACCTTC. Its protein product is CASGLSNFTGGGGYTF.

The rearrangement uses TRBV4-3 and TRBJ1-1, with D perhaps matching TRBD1 (6 bases). Germline values: CDR1 LGHNA, CDR2 YSLEER. Trimming removed 4 bases at V and 0 bases at J, with 12 bases between. The CDR3 covers 15 residues. The CDR3 sequence is CASSRSGDLNTEAFF. The DNA of the CDR3 is TGCGCCAGCAGCCGCTCAGGGGACCTGAACACTGAAGCTTTCTTT.

V is TRBV5-1 and J is TRBJ1-4; 7 bases fit TRBD1. CDR1 SGHRS and CDR2 YFSETQ come from the germline V gene. CDR3 length: 16 amino acids. J was trimmed by 5 bases and V by 2 bases; bases with no gene match: 9. The CDR3 is CASSLGQAVVNEKLFF. DNA for the CDR3: TGCGCCAGCAGCTTAGGACAGGCGGTAGTCAATGAAAAACTGTTTTTT.

V gene TRBV2 combines with J gene TRBJ1-5; 8 positions agree with TRBD1. Germline CDR1 and CDR2: SNHLY and FYNNEI. With V trimmed by 6 bases and J by 3 bases, 4 bases remained unmatched. The CDR3 spans 14 residues. This CDR3 reads CASSEGQDNQPQHF. Here the CDR3 DNA reads TGTGCCAGCAGCGAGGGACAGGACAATCAGCCCCAGCATTTT.

The J gene is TRBJ1-2, the V gene TRBV14; D unresolved. V lost 0 bases to trimming and J lost 8 bases, with 10 bases between them. The CDR3 contains 13 residues. CDR1 and CDR2 (germline): SGHDN, FVKESK. The CDR3 coding sequence is TGTGCCAGCAGCCAAGACAGGTTTCTCGGCTACACCTTC. It is translated as CASSQDRFLGYTF.

This chain uses TRBV11-2 with TRBJ2-7, with D tentatively TRBD2 (6 bases). Trimming took 8 bases from V and 1 from J, leaving 18 bases between them. Germline values: CDR1 SGHAT, CDR2 FQNNGV. CDR3 length: 15 amino acids. CDR3 in amino acids: CASGGEKFRSYEQYF. The DNA of the CDR3 is TGTGCCAGCGGAGGGGAAAAGTTCAGATCCTACGAGCAGTACTTC.

The gene calls are TRBV7-6 and TRBJ2-3, with 7 positions matching TRBD1. J gave up 3 bases and V 3 bases, and 6 bases lay outside the gene matches. This CDR3 comprises 15 residues. The V gene's germline CDR1 is SGHVS and CDR2 FNYEAQ. CDR3 sequence reads: CASSFDRVGTDTQYF. In DNA form, the CDR3 reads TGTGCCAGCAGCTTCGACAGGGTGGGGACAGATACGCAGTATTTT.

The CDR3 bases are TGTGCCAGTAGTGCATGGGACAGTAACACAGATACGCAGTATTTT. It codes for CASSAWDSNTDTQYF. This chain links TRBV19 with TRBJ2-3, with TRBD1 matching 7 bases. Germline assignment: CDR1 LNHDA and CDR2 SQIVND (reference sequence). Trimming took 5 bases from V and 2 from J; bases not matched to a gene: 7. This CDR3 has 15 residues.

The chain couples TRBV27 to TRBJ1-1, with 7 bases identical to TRBD1. J was trimmed by 3 bases and V by 9 bases; bases with no gene match: 10. The CDR3 covers 14 residues. Germline values: CDR1 MNHEY, CDR2 SMNVEV (reference sequence). The CDR3 protein is CASSFLGGYTEAFF. CDR3 nucleotides: TGTGCCAGTTCGTTTTTAGGGGGCTACACTGAAGCTTTCTTT.

The chain has TRBV7-3 and TRBJ2-1; D may be TRBD2 (5 bases). From germline, CDR1 is SGHTA and CDR2 FQGTGA. The CDR3 loop spans 15 amino acids. V lost 1 base and J 5 bases, leaving 12 bases between the germline ends. The CDR3 loop is CASSLSGGSHNEQFF. CDR3 bases: TGTGCCAGCAGCTTAAGTGGAGGTTCTCACAATGAGCAGTTCTTC.

The J gene is TRBJ1-6, the V gene TRBV18, with D maybe TRBD1 (5 bases). Deletions cut 6 bases from V and 6 bases from J, with 12 bases between. CDR1 KGHSH and CDR2 LQKENI come from the germline V gene. CDR3 length: 14 residues. DNA of the CDR3: TGTGCCAGCTCCTTTCAGGGTATTAATTCACCCCTCCACTTT. Translating it yields CASSFQGINSPLHF.